This entry is about one TCR beta chain. This clone was seen only a few times. Its antigen is not yet known. No much larger clone exists at a distance of one base, and base qualities are not known. The receptor library was made with the immunoSEQ multiplex PCR assay. For the multiplex PCR, a mixture combining 60 forward primers for TCR Vbeta segments and 13 reverse primers for TCR Jbeta segments was used. Amplification of the CDR3 region of rearranged TCR beta genes was performed with a multiplex PCR assay on genomic DNA. Amplified TCR beta libraries were sequenced as 87-base-pair reads on the Illumina HiSeq System. For the original study's pipeline: A later analysis tallied approximately 87 million unique TCR beta chains across the 610 or so repertoires, and approximately 12 million of those chains were shared by two or more donors. To remove PCR and sequencing errors, raw reads were error-corrected and collapsed into unique sequences using a nearest-neighbor algorithm that merged closely related sequences. To assign V, D and J gene segments, CDR3 sequences were aligned to IMGT reference sequences. For a sequence to be retained, at least a six-nucleotide match to both a V gene segment and a J gene segment was required. A rearrangement counted as productive if the CDR3 had no stop codons and remained in frame with V and J, and every other rearrangement counted as non-productive. CDR3 was defined by IMGT convention, running from the second conserved V-encoded cysteine to the conserved J-encoded phenylalanine. In an earlier analysis of 550 to 650 of the donors, sequences lacking an unambiguous match to a single V gene segment were excluded. An earlier analysis of around 600 of the donors classified V segments as functional when productive rearrangements were above 56.7% and as segregating when the standard deviation between donors was above 5%. To diagnose cytomegalovirus status from the catalog of TCR beta chain sequences, a statistical classification framework was built. In a later analysis, TCR nucleotide sequences were compared against IMGT/GENE-DB human TR gene sequences so that V and J genes could be assigned. Using the TCRdist pipeline, a later analysis assigned CDR3 sequences along with most-parsimonious VDJ recombination scenarios. In a later analysis, every TCR beta chain was defined by the combination of its CDR3 amino acid sequence and its V-gene family, and reads without a unique V-gene family were dropped. In a later analysis, 450 to 600 highly shared, low-generation-probability nucleotide sequences were removed to address suspected cross-contamination and a sequencing artifact. In a later analysis, a clonal expansion index was calculated for each public chain from normalized within-repertoire ranks of inferred template counts. In a later analysis, generation probabilities were computed using a VDJ recombination model fitted to out-of-frame rearrangements, and the results were checked against IGoR. In a later analysis, TCR-TCR, TCR-HLA and TCR-CMV co-occurrence was scored with hypergeometric tests, and a repertoire-size bias correction was applied to TCR pairs. In a later analysis, false discovery rates were estimated by permuting HLA or CMV assignments 20 times. A later analysis grouped co-occurring TCRs with DBSCAN, adding TCRdist sequence similarity when clustering within HLA-allele-positive subsets. Repertoires with fewer than 30,000 or more than 120,000 public chains, plus five repertoires with anomalous nucleotide sharing, were excluded from co-occurrence clustering. TCRdb obtained this table from immuneACCESS and retained in-frame rearrangements with V and J assigned. These tables miss some clones; where compared with another copy, unresolved V genes account for less than half of the shortfall, and the remainder is unexplained. That table supplies the V and J calls and clone size; D and trimming were determined from the DNA. This sample comprises approximately 160,000 clones, about 84% of them detected only once. In total, the top ten clones hold about 4.9% of the sample.

CDR1 MGHRA and CDR2 YSYEKL were looked up in the germline V gene. The CDR3, from cysteine to phenylalanine, totals 15 residues. Only the CDR3 portion is preserved as DNA: 45 bases, with reading frame beginning at the first base. Trimming removed 1 base from V and 0 bases from J, leaving 10 bases between the germline ends. The entry originates in a study of cytomegalovirus exposure and HLA in healthy donors (dated by TCRdb to 2015 to 2018). With respect to the entire study: An earlier analysis of some 620 of the donors reported approximately 260 Gb of sequence data and around 100 million unique TCR beta sequences obtained from around 170 million T cells. Of the 300 to 500 genotyped donors, 65% to 90% were placed in the genetic ancestry cluster associated with self-reported Caucasian donors. Rather than using new phenotypic data, the later analysis identified candidate immune exposures from TCR beta sequences and from how often those sequences occurred across donors. To predict cytomegalovirus infection status, the study brought together high-throughput TCR immunosequencing, statistical association of individual TCRs with disease status, and machine learning. About five DR-DQ haplotypes were handled as single units for association and clustering because linkage in the cohort was strong. The number of typed donors differed by locus: 629-630 for A, B, C, DRB1 and DQB1; roughly 510 for DQA1; approximately 600 for DPA1; and around 490 for DPB1. All discovery cohort repertoires had been generated on a single sequencing platform. A separate validation cohort of over a hundred different subjects was used in addition to the approximately 610-subject first cohort. About 280 gigabases of sequencing data and tens of millions of unique TCR sequences made up an early release that covered over 550 HLA-typed donors. To decide whether each TCR beta V gene segment behaved as functional or pseudogenic, an earlier analysis of several hundred of the donors relied on high-throughput TCR beta sequencing. Alongside the repertoire data, information on donor age, sex, ethnicity and CMV serostatus was compiled. The study aimed to test whether cataloging public T cell receptors could reveal signatures of past pathogen exposure. Using immunosequencing, the study profiled T cell repertoires from about 610 subjects and related those repertoires to cytomegalovirus serostatus. Among some 400 genotyped donors of the cohort, an average of approximately 240,000 unique TCR beta nucleotide sequences was sequenced per donor, of which about 19% were non-productive. Genome-wide SNP genotypes for about 60% of the 666 donors were used in a later genetic analysis, which treated that subset as a discovery cohort. In a later analysis, previously published TCR beta repertoires from 500 to 750 donors were re-analyzed and high-resolution HLA genotyping was added so that TCR occurrence patterns could be studied. Both class I and class II loci were covered by HLA typing, at four-digit resolution. The paper's findings and limits, for the study overall: A group of highly shared sequence variants was considered likely to be a technical artifact of the sequencing pipeline. A later genetic analysis associated a missense DCLRE1C variant with V-gene and J-gene trimming of TCR beta chains, and an independent cohort replicated the association. According to a later analysis, parvovirus B19, influenza, CMV and Epstein-Barr virus appeared linked to several top co-occurrence clusters. Three of the identified cytomegalovirus-associated TCR beta chains were confirmed in vitro to be specific for cytomegalovirus antigens. While some public TCRs were present in many individuals, most TCR sequences turned up only very rarely across donors. Compared with equally common non-associated chains, HLA-associated TCR beta chains in a later analysis were more clonally expanded and had lower generation probabilities. Cytomegalovirus status was reported to be diagnosed by the classifier with high specificity and sensitivity in both the original and validation cohorts. A later analysis associated about 17,000 TCR beta sequences with specific HLA alleles at a false discovery rate of 0.05. HLA typing was unavailable for some donors at each locus, so association tests used only the typed subset. Linkage disequilibrium might explain the correlated functional status among segregating V segments, but an unknown experimental factor could not be ruled out. In a later analysis, the rate of TCR association differed among HLA loci, with DRB1 alleles having the most associated TCRs and HLA-C alleles having the fewest. Presence/absence analyses assumed roughly uniform sequencing depth across donors, an assumption that may not hold. A later analysis found that most CMV-associated TCR beta chains appeared HLA-restricted, with HLA associations seemingly driven largely by CMV exposure. Over 15 rarely observed V segments, including chromosome 9 orphons, were excluded from the earlier analysis of several hundred of the donors because counts were too low. This cohort had only TCR beta chains sequenced, and the lack of alpha or paired-chain data limited which features could be detected. According to the authors, the approach could potentially be generalized to other disease states and immunological phenotypes. CMV serostatus was the only immune exposure information available for the cohort. When HLA alleles, especially DR and DQ, strongly co-occurred, TCR associations were difficult to assign to individual alleles. A total of about 150 TCR beta chains were listed by the study as associated with cytomegalovirus. Some IMGT-functional V segments, including TRBV6-2 and TRBV6-3, could not be distinguished by the 87-base-pair reads and were therefore excluded. According to a later genetic analysis, donors in an Asian-associated ancestry cluster had fewer N-insertions in productive TCRs than the approximately 650-donor mean. A further reported finding was that TCR beta sequences accurately predicted the HLA-A and HLA-B alleles for most subjects in the first cohort. Broadly in line with IMGT annotations, most TCR beta V segments showed up in productive rearrangements about 87% or about 30% of the time in an earlier analysis of around 550 of the donors.

The cohort consisted of 650 to 850 healthy bone marrow donors. All cohort members were sampled while nominally healthy, although unrecorded immune exposures were likely present. The donor tested CMV seronegative, placing the donor among the roughly 350 seronegative members of the cohort. A peripheral blood sample was provided by each donor, and peripheral blood mononuclear cells were used for TCR beta sequencing. The Qiagen DNeasy Blood Extraction Kit was used to extract genomic DNA from the blood cell samples. Recombination connected TRBV4-1 to TRBJ2-7, and the D gene may be TRBD1, 6 bases matching. Source material: PBMCs. The sequence came from a man aged 18 to 29 in good health and CMV-seronegative. CDR3 protein: CASSQGTASSYEQYF. The DNA is TGCGCCAGCAGCCAAGGGACAGCGAGCTCCTACGAGCAGTACTTC.